The 17 T cell receptor beta chains presented below share a single source sample, sequenced in a study of OX40 agonist ivuxolimab in advanced cancers. Libraries were prepared by immunoSEQ multiplex PCR; TCRdb keeps only in-frame clonotypes and omits some of them. The repertoire holds 100,000 to 120,000 clones, around 93% seen once, with roughly 0.66% in the top ten. The source was CD4+ or CD8+ T cells sorted from blood, collected in a trial of the OX40 agonist ivuxolimab. The receptors derive from an adult with an advanced solid tumor such as melanoma, head and neck, liver or kidney cancer.

The V call is TRBV5-1, the J call TRBJ1-5; D gene unclear. V was pared by 2 bases and J by 5 bases, with 14 bases between. The CDR3 contains 15 residues. The V gene's germline CDR1 is SGHRS and CDR2 YFSETQ. The CDR3 region has the DNA TGCGCCAGCAGCTTACAGTCGGGGATGGATCAGCCCCAGCATTTT. This translates into CASSLQSGMDQPQHF.

CDR3 DNA: TGTGCCAGCAGCTTAGTGGGGGGACAGGGCCACGAGCAGTACTTC. Amino acids: CASSLVGGQGHEQYF. The rearrangement links TRBV7-9 to TRBJ2-7; 9 positions match TRBD1. J gave up 5 bases and V 1 base, and 6 bases lay outside the gene matches. The CDR3 is 15 residues long. Germline V gene sequence: CDR1 SEHNR, CDR2 FQNEAQ (reference sequence).

The chain couples TRBV7-2 to TRBJ1-5; TRBD1 aligns across 7 bases. This CDR3 spans 14 amino acids. The junction had 2 bases not matched to a gene; V was cut back by 4 bases and J by 2 bases. Germline V gene lookup returns CDR1 SGHTA and CDR2 FQGNSA. Here the CDR3 DNA reads TGTGCCAGCAGCTGGGGGACAGGCAATCAGCCCCAGCATTTT. Its protein is CASSWGTGNQPQHF.

The rearrangement joins TRBV7-2 to TRBJ2-5; 7 bases agree with TRBD1. The better agreement between TRBJ2-7 and the DNA end casts doubt on the J call. Looked up from germline, CDR1 is SGHTA and CDR2 is FQGNSA. This CDR3 region has 14 residues. CDR3 nucleotide sequence: TGTGCCAGCAGCCACGGACAGGCCTTCTACGAGCAGTACTTC. Translated: CASSHGQAFYEQYF.

The chain uses TRBV6-1 and TRBJ1-4; 8 bases agree with TRBD1. Germline CDR1 reads MNHNS; CDR2 reads SASEGT. The length of the CDR3 is 15 residues. Germline trimming cut 3 bases from V and 7 bases from J; bases unmatched to any gene: 7. The CDR3 loop reads CASSDPGQASEKLFF. In DNA, the CDR3 is TGTGCCAGCAGTGACCCGGGACAGGCTTCTGAAAAACTGTTTTTT.

The chain has TRBV7-9 and TRBJ2-2, with no clear D. Germline CDR1 and CDR2: SEHNR and FQNEAQ (reference sequence). This CDR3 region has 14 residues. V lost 2 bases and J lost 7, with 11 bases in between. CDR3 amino acids: CASSLYFPSGELFF. CDR3 sequence (DNA): TGTGCCAGCAGCTTATACTTTCCCAGCGGGGAGCTGTTTTTT.

The V gene is TRBV6-6, the J gene TRBJ1-2, with D unresolved. The CDR3 runs to 11 residues. Germline assignment: CDR1 MNHNY and CDR2 SVGAGI (reference sequence). V gave up 7 bases and J gave up 5 bases, with 8 bases separating them. CDR3 amino acids: CASNGNYGYTF. DNA of the CDR3: TGTGCCAGCAATGGCAATTATGGCTACACCTTC.

This clone was recorded only once. The genes are TRBV7-8 and TRBJ2-7; D gene uncertain. Germline V lookup: CDR1 SGHVS, CDR2 FQNEAQ. The V end was cut by 5 bases, the J end by 1 base, with 15 bases between. CDR3 length equals 15 residues. This CDR3 is CASSLGSGPSYEQYF. In DNA, the CDR3 is TGTGCCAGCAGCCTAGGGTCTGGACCATCCTACGAGCAGTACTTC.

In this sample, this clone turned up once. The chain has TRBV27 and TRBJ2-7; D possibly corresponds to TRBD2 (5 bases). Trimming pared 5 bases from V and 3 bases from J, leaving 17 bases between. The CDR3 consists of 15 residues. Germline-derived CDR1 and CDR2 are MNHEY and SMNVEV (reference sequence). The CDR3 protein is CASSPLSGNFYEQYF. CDR3 nucleotides: TGTGCCAGCAGTCCCCTTTCGGGAAATTTCTACGAGCAGTACTTC.

The V and J genes are TRBV5-1 and TRBJ2-3, with D perhaps TRBD2 (6 bases). This CDR3 has 14 residues. Germline values: CDR1 SGHRS, CDR2 YFSETQ. The V end was cut by 7 bases, the J end by 3 bases, with 15 bases between. The CDR3 here is CASFGGIGTDTQYF. CDR3 bases: TGCGCCAGCTTCGGCGGGATAGGAACAGATACGCAGTATTTT.

The genes are TRBV10-3 and TRBJ2-1; the match to TRBD1 covers 7 bases. From germline, CDR1 is ENHRY and CDR2 SYGVKD. The CDR3 runs 13 residues. Trimming at V came to 5 bases and at J to 8 bases, leaving 6 bases not matched to a gene. CDR3 sequence: CAISRDSLHEQFF. CDR3 coding DNA: TGTGCCATCAGTCGGGACAGTCTGCATGAGCAGTTCTTC.

V gene TRBV7-2 combines with J gene TRBJ1-4; D ambiguous. Germline CDR1 and CDR2: SGHTA and FQGNSA. CDR3 length: 13 residues. V was trimmed by 2 bases and J by 8 bases, leaving 9 bases between them. In DNA form, the CDR3 reads TGTGCCAGCAGCTTAAATCTTCGCGAAAAACTGTTTTTT. Its translation: CASSLNLREKLFF.

The rearrangement links TRBV29-1 to TRBJ2-1, with 12 bases matching TRBD1. V lost 6 bases to trimming and J lost 8 bases; unmatched junction nucleotides: 8. This CDR3 has 14 amino acids. Germline V gene sequence: CDR1 SQVTM, CDR2 ANQGSEA. The CDR3 protein is CSVDGTGGLDEQFF. In nucleotides, the CDR3 is TGCAGCGTAGACGGGACAGGGGGCCTCGATGAGCAGTTCTTC.

V usage is TRBV6-6 and J usage is TRBJ1-3; 9 nucleotides agree with TRBD1. V lost 7 bases, J lost 4 bases, and 2 bases stayed unmatched. The CDR3 length is 13 residues. CDR1 and CDR2 (germline): MNHNY, SVGAGI (reference sequence). CDR3 coding DNA: TGTGCCAGCAAACAGGGGGCGGGAAACACCATATATTTT. Encoded protein: CASKQGAGNTIYF.

This chain uses TRBV19 with TRBJ2-1, with D possibly matching TRBD2 (5 bases). V was clipped by 0 bases and J by 0 bases, with 6 bases between them. Germline V gene data show CDR1 as LNHDA and CDR2 as SQIVND (reference sequence). This CDR3 has 15 amino acids. The CDR3 region has the DNA TGTGCCAGTAGTATAGAAGGGAGCTCCTACAATGAGCAGTTCTTC. As protein: CASSIEGSSYNEQFF.

J is TRBJ2-7 and V is TRBV10-2, with TRBD1 as a possible D gene (6 bases). CDR3 length: 12 amino acids. Trimming took 7 bases from V and 2 from J, leaving 9 bases between them. Germline lookup yields CDR1 WSHSY and CDR2 SAAADI. In nucleotides, the CDR3 is TGCGCCAGCAAACAGGGACCCTACGAGCAGTACTTC. Encoded protein: CASKQGPYEQYF.

This clone was observed a few times. The chain is built from TRBV6-4 and TRBJ2-3; 7 bases map to TRBD2. J gave up 5 bases and V 2 bases, and 4 bases lay outside the gene matches. The CDR3 has 14 residues. Germline V gives CDR1 MRHNA, CDR2 SNTAGT. The CDR3 sequence is CASSDRAGEDTQYF. The CDR3 coding sequence is TGTGCCAGCAGTGACCGGGCGGGAGAAGATACGCAGTATTTT.